This paragraph reports one T cell receptor beta chain. Its antigen remains unknown. The sample belongs to a study of T cell responses to AZD1222 COVID-19 vaccine. On the study more broadly: Doses given second, at about 4 or about 12 weeks, were pooled. General study results and limits: It was only five to seven AZD1222 recipients who were seropositive at baseline. Repertoires in all cases were sampled only once the peak T cell response had passed.

The method was immunoSEQ multiplex PCR; TCRdb's version includes in-frame clones alone and lacks a portion of them. The data hold 100,000 to 150,000 clones, with over 75% observed a single time. In germline, CDR1 is SGDLS, CDR2 YYNGEE. The CDR3 contains 15 residues. V was cut by 4 bases and J by 9 bases, with 20 bases left in between. The chain links TRBV9 to TRBJ2-1, with a tentative D call TRBD2 (5 bases). The source material was peripheral blood, sampled on day 0 of AZD1222 vaccination. This receptor was obtained from an adult in good health. CDR3 loop: CASSSAGFDFGEQFF. The CDR3 DNA reads TGTGCCAGCAGCTCCGCGGGTTTTGATTTTGGTGAGCAGTTCTTC.